Listed below are T cell receptor beta chains from one sample, sequenced in a study of identical twins. TCRdb redid the calling of the 5' RACE reads with MiXCR, one entry per CDR3 protein. The sample holds 450,000 or so distinct CDR3 sequences, roughly 20% seen once. Sequencing input: naive T cells sorted from blood. These receptor sequences come from a man between 45 and 60 years old in good health. The CDR3 runs from the conserved cysteine through the conserved F or W. The D gene is left open where the match is weak.

V gene: TRBV20-1; D gene: TRBD1; CDR3 protein: CSARATPGQGYSNTGELFF
V gene: TRBV4-2; D gene: NA; CDR3 protein: CASSQGDGGPGTDTQYF
V gene: TRBV6-1; D gene: NA; CDR3 protein: CASSPGENTGELFF
V gene: TRBV5-4; D gene: NA; CDR3 protein: CASSLYLSYEQYF
V gene: TRBV5-1; D gene: TRBD1; CDR3 protein: CASSPLLRQGASEQYF
V gene: TRBV4-3; D gene: NA; CDR3 protein: CASSQEGHRSYEQYF
V gene: TRBV5-4; D gene: NA; CDR3 protein: CASSFQGTGELFF
V gene: TRBV20-1; D gene: NA; CDR3 protein: CSATGYVGQNEKLFF
V gene: TRBV5-1; D gene: TRBD1; CDR3 protein: CASSLDGTGSYEQYF
V gene: TRBV6-2/TRBV6-3; D gene: NA; CDR3 protein: CASGGTALAKNIQYF
V gene: TRBV3-1; D gene: TRBD1; CDR3 protein: CASSTTGGTEAFF
V gene: TRBV7-8; D gene: TRBD1; CDR3 protein: CASSLVQGAWETQYF
V gene: TRBV5-5; D gene: NA; CDR3 protein: CASSLIRGVSYEQYF
V gene: TRBV7-9; D gene: NA; CDR3 protein: CASSSWVNTDTQYF
V gene: TRBV11-1; D gene: NA; CDR3 protein: CASSLASQGHTGELFF
V gene: TRBV6-5; D gene: TRBD1; CDR3 protein: CASSSTGGAGSGYTF
V gene: TRBV24-1; D gene: TRBD2; CDR3 protein: CATSDFSGSGTYEQFF
V gene: TRBV20-1; D gene: NA; CDR3 protein: CSARDVSGGGGYEQYF
V gene: TRBV29-1; D gene: NA; CDR3 protein: CSVIAENTEAFF
V gene: TRBV21-1; D gene: NA; CDR3 protein: CASSKGAHTQYF
V gene: TRBV18; D gene: NA; CDR3 protein: CASSAQDGYEQYF
V gene: TRBV12-3/TRBV12-4; D gene: TRBD2; CDR3 protein: CASSLETSGRHNEQFF
V gene: TRBV7-9; D gene: NA; CDR3 protein: CASSSSGGHSGNTIYF
V gene: TRBV21-1; D gene: NA; CDR3 protein: CASRSDRTLYGYTF
V gene: TRBV18; D gene: TRBD1; CDR3 protein: CASQRTGTQETQYF
V gene: TRBV20-1; D gene: TRBD1; CDR3 protein: CSARDRGIETQYF
V gene: TRBV6-2/TRBV6-3; D gene: NA; CDR3 protein: CASTYWGEETQYF
V gene: TRBV12-3/TRBV12-4; D gene: NA; CDR3 protein: CASKNPGGQAGELFF